This TCR beta chain derives from a study of siplizumab effects on memory and regulatory T cells. Trimming removed 4 bases from V and 3 bases from J, with 15 bases in between. This CDR3 is 15 amino acids long. Germline assignment: CDR1 SQVTM and CDR2 ANQGSEA. Only in-frame clones appear in the TCRdb table, and some are missing; sequencing was by immunoSEQ multiplex PCR. The sample has some 56,000 clones; around 97% are singletons. This TCR was recovered from a human donor in good health. The chain uses TRBV29-1 and TRBJ2-2, with D possibly matching TRBD1 (6 bases). What was sequenced was naive CD8+ T cells sorted from blood. The CDR3 DNA follows: TGCAGCGTTGTCCTAGGGACAACCCACACCGGGGAGCTGTTTTTT. It specifies CSVVLGTTHTGELFF.